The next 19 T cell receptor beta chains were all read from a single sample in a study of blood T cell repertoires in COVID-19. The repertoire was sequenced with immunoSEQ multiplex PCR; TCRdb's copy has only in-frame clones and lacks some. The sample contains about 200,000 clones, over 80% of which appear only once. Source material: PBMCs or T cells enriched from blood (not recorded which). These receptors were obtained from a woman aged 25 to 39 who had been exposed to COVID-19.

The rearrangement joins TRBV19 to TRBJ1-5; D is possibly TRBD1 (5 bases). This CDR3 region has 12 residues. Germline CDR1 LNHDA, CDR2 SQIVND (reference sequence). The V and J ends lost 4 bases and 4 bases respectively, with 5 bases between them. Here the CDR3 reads CASSNRNQPQHF. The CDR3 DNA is TGTGCCAGTAGTAACAGGAATCAGCCCCAGCATTTT.

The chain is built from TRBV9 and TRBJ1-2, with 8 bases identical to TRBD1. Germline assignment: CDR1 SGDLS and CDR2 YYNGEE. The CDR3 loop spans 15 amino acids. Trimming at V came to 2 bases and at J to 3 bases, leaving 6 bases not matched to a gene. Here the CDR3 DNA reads TGTGCCAGCAGCGTCACGACAGGGGAAGACTATGGCTACACCTTC. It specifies CASSVTTGEDYGYTF. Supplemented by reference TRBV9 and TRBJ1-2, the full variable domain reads DSGVTQTPKHLITATGQRVTLRCSPRSGDLSVYWYQQSLDQGLQFLIQYYNGEERAKGNILERFSAQQFPDLHSELNLSSLELGDSALYFCASSVTTGEDYGYTFGSGTRLTVV.

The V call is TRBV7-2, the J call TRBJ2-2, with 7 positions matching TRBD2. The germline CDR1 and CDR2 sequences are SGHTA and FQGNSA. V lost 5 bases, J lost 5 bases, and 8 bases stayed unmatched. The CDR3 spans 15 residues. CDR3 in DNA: TGTGCCAGCAGCCCCAGCGGGGTGGTGACCGGGGAGCTGTTTTTT. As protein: CASSPSGVVTGELFF.

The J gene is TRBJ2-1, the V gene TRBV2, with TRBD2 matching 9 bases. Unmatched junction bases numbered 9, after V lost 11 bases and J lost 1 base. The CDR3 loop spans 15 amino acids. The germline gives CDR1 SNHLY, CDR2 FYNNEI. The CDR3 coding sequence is TGTGCCGCCACCTTGACTAGCGGTTCCTACAATGAGCAGTTCTTC. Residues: CAATLTSGSYNEQFF.

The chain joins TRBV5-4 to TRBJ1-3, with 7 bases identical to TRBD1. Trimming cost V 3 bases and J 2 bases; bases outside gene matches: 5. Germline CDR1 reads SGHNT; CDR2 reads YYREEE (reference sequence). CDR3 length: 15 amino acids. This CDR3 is CASSSTGVPGNTIYF. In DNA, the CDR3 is TGTGCCAGCAGCTCTACAGGGGTTCCTGGAAACACCATATATTTT.

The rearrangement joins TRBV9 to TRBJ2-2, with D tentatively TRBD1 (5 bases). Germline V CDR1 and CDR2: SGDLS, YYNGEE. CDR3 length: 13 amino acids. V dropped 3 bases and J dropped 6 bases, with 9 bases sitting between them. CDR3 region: CASSEGVAGELFF. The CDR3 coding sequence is TGTGCCAGCAGCGAAGGGGTGGCCGGGGAGCTGTTTTTT.

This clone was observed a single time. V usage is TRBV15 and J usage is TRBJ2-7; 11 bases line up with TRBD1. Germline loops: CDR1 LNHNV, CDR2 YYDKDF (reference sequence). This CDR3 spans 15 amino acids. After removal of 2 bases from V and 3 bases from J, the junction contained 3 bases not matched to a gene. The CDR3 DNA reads TGTGCCACCAGCAGACCGGACAGGGGGCTCTACGAGCAGTACTTC. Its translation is CATSRPDRGLYEQYF.

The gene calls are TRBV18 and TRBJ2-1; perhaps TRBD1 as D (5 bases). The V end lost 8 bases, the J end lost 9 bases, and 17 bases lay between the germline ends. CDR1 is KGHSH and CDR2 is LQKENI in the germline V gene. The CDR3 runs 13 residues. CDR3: CASLETVRSEQFF. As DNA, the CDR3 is TGTGCCAGCCTAGAGACAGTTAGGAGTGAGCAGTTCTTC.

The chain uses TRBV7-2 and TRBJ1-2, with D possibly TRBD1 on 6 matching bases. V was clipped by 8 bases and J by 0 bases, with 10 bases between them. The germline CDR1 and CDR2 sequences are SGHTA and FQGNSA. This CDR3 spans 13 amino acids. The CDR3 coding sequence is TGTGCCAGCTCGGACAGAGCTAACTATGGCTACACCTTC. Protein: CASSDRANYGYTF.

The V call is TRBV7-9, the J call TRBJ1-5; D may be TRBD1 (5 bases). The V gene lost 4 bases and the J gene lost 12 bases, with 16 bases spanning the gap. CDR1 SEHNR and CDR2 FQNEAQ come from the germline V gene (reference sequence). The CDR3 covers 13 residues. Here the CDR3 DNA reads TGTGCCAGCAGCTCAAGGACACATTTCTTCCAGCATTTT. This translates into CASSSRTHFFQHF.

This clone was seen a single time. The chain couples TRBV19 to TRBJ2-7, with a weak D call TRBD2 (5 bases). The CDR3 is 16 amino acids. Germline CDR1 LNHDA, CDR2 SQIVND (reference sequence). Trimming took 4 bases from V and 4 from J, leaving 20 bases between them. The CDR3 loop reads CASSNQDDSGLYEQYF. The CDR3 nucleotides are TGTGCCAGTAGTAACCAAGATGACTCGGGATTGTACGAGCAGTACTTC.

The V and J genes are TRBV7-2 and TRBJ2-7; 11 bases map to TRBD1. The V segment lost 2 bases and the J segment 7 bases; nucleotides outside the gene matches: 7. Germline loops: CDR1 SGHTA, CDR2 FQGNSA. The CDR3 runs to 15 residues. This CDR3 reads CASSLRRDRGLEQYF. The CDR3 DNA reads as TGTGCCAGCAGCTTACGCCGGGACAGGGGGTTAGAGCAGTACTTC.

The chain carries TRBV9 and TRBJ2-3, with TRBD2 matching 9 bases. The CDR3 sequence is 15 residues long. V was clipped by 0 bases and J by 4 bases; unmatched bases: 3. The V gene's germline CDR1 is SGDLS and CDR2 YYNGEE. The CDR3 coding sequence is TGTGCCAGCAGCGTAGGCGGGGGGGCATCAGATACGCAGTATTTT. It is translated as CASSVGGGASDTQYF.

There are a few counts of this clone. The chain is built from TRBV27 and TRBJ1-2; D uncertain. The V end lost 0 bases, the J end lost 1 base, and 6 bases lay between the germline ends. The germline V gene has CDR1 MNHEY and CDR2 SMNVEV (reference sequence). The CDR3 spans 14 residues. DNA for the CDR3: TGTGCCAGCAGTTTATCCTGGAGTAACTATGGCTACACCTTC. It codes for CASSLSWSNYGYTF.

CDR3 sequence (DNA): TGCGCCAGCAGCCAAGATTCTACGGTTAACTATGGCTACACCTTC. As protein: CASSQDSTVNYGYTF. This chain uses TRBV4-1 with TRBJ1-2; no clear D gene. CDR3 length: 15 residues. Germline CDR1 MGHRA, CDR2 YSYEKL. Trimming pared 0 bases from V and 1 base from J, leaving 9 bases between.

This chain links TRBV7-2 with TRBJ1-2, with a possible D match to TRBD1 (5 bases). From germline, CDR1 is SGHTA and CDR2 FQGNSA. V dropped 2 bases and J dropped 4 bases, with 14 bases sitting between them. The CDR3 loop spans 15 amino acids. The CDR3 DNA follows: TGTGCCAGCAGCTTATTGGCGGGGGGAGGCTATGGCTACACCTTC. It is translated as CASSLLAGGGYGYTF.

This chain's CDR3 is CASSQTSGGSAYEQYF. CDR3 sequence (DNA): TGTGCCAGCAGCCAGACTAGCGGGGGGTCCGCCTACGAGCAGTACTTC. The chain carries TRBV9 and TRBJ2-7; TRBD2 agrees at 13 bases. The CDR3 is 16 amino acids. Germline CDR1 is SGDLS and CDR2 is YYNGEE. V lost 4 bases to trimming and J lost 2 bases; unmatched junction nucleotides: 6. Drawing the rest from reference TRBV9 and TRBJ2-7, the complete variable domain is DSGVTQTPKHLITATGQRVTLRCSPRSGDLSVYWYQQSLDQGLQFLIQYYNGEERAKGNILERFSAQQFPDLHSELNLSSLELGDSALYFCASSQTSGGSAYEQYFGPGTRLTVT.

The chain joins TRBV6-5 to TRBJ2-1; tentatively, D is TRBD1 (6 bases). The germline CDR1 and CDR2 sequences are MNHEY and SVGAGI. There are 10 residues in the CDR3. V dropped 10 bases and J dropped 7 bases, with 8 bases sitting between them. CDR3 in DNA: TGTGCCAACACAGGGAATGAGCAGTTCTTC. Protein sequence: CANTGNEQFF.

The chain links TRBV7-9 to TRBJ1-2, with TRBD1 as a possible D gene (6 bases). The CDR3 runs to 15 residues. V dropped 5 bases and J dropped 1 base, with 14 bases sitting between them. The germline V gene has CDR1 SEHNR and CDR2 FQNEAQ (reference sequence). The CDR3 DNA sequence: TGTGCCAGCAGCAGAACAGGGTTGAGTAACTATGGCTACACCTTC. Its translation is CASSRTGLSNYGYTF.